The rows below give T cell receptor beta chains drawn from one sample of a study of early T cells in non-severe SARS-CoV-2 infection. Using its own MiXCR run on the 5' RACE reads, TCRdb lists one record per CDR3 protein. The profile shows about 97,000 distinct CDR3 sequences, approximately 10% of them singletons. The starting material was whole blood, obtained at baseline. The receptors shown here come from an adult who was a healthcare worker with PCR-confirmed SARS-CoV-2 infection or an uninfected control (not recorded which). Each CDR3 is given with its conserved first and last residue. D genes are given only for firm matches. A clone size is listed for some rows: how often the clone was seen (once, few, many), or a class if it is expanded.

v_call: TRBV29-1
clone_size: few
d_call: TRBD2
j_call: TRBJ2-1
cdr3_aa: CSVETGTSGGNEQFF
cdr3_nt: TGCAGCGTTGAAACTGGGACTAGCGGGGGCAATGAGCAGTTCTTC

v_call: TRBV6-2/TRBV6-3
clone_size: few
d_call: TRBD2
j_call: TRBJ2-1
cdr3_aa: CASSSHSLAGANEQFF
cdr3_nt: TGTGCCAGCAGCTCACACAGCCTAGCGGGAGCGAATGAGCAGTTCTTC

v_call: TRBV7-2
clone_size: many
d_call: NA
j_call: TRBJ1-5
cdr3_aa: CASSPGPPTYSNQPQHF
cdr3_nt: TGTGCCAGCAGCCCCGGGCCACCTACTTATAGCAATCAGCCCCAGCATTTT

v_call: TRBV5-1
clone_size: NA
d_call: NA
j_call: TRBJ2-2
cdr3_aa: CASSFRGMNTWELFF
cdr3_nt: TGCGCCAGCAGCTTCCGGGGGATGAACACCTGGGAGCTGTTTTTT

v_call: TRBV6-1
clone_size: NA
d_call: NA
j_call: TRBJ1-5
cdr3_aa: CASTLVGEGQPQHF
cdr3_nt: TGTGCCAGCACTCTGGTTGGCGAGGGACAGCCCCAGCATTTT

v_call: TRBV6-2/TRBV6-3
clone_size: few
d_call: NA
j_call: TRBJ1-5
cdr3_aa: CASSYKGSGQPQHF
cdr3_nt: TGTGCCAGCAGTTACAAAGGATCGGGACAGCCCCAGCATTTT

v_call: TRBV24-1
clone_size: many
d_call: NA
j_call: TRBJ2-3
cdr3_aa: CATSRGGKTDTQYF
cdr3_nt: TGTGCCACCTCCCGCGGCGGGAAGACAGATACGCAGTATTTT

v_call: TRBV27
clone_size: NA
d_call: TRBD1
j_call: TRBJ2-7
cdr3_aa: CASSLSTGGRYYEQYF
cdr3_nt: TGTGCCAGCAGTTTATCGACAGGGGGGAGATACTACGAGCAGTACTTC

v_call: TRBV28
clone_size: few
d_call: NA
j_call: TRBJ2-7
cdr3_aa: CASNEGEYEQYF
cdr3_nt: TGTGCCAGCAATGAGGGAGAATACGAGCAGTACTTC

v_call: TRBV5-6
clone_size: few
d_call: NA
j_call: TRBJ2-7
cdr3_aa: CASSPAPDIFKQYF
cdr3_nt: TGTGCCAGCAGCCCCGCCCCCGACATTTTCAAGCAGTACTTC

v_call: TRBV5-1
clone_size: many
d_call: NA
j_call: TRBJ2-1
cdr3_aa: CASSLFNEQFF
cdr3_nt: TGCGCCAGCAGCTTGTTCAATGAGCAGTTCTTC

v_call: TRBV29-1
clone_size: few
d_call: NA
j_call: TRBJ1-5
cdr3_aa: CSVGELSNQPQHF
cdr3_nt: TGCAGCGTTGGGGAGCTTAGCAATCAGCCCCAGCATTTT

v_call: TRBV29-1
clone_size: few
d_call: TRBD1
j_call: TRBJ2-2
cdr3_aa: CSVVGTGNTGELFF
cdr3_nt: TGCAGCGTTGTAGGGACAGGGAACACCGGGGAGCTGTTTTTT

v_call: TRBV2
clone_size: few
d_call: NA
j_call: TRBJ2-2
cdr3_aa: CASSGDLPTGELFF
cdr3_nt: TGTGCCAGCAGCGGGGACCTTCCGACCGGGGAGCTGTTTTTT

v_call: TRBV6-5
clone_size: NA
d_call: TRBD2
j_call: TRBJ2-4
cdr3_aa: CASSYSTAGDLKNIQYF
cdr3_nt: TGTGCCAGCAGTTACTCTACGGCGGGGGACCTGAAAAACATTCAGTACTTC

v_call: TRBV5-4
clone_size: large
d_call: NA
j_call: TRBJ2-1
cdr3_aa: CASSEGTGNEQFF
cdr3_nt: TGTGCCAGCAGCGAAGGAACGGGGAATGAGCAGTTCTTC

v_call: TRBV5-1
clone_size: many
d_call: TRBD1
j_call: TRBJ1-2
cdr3_aa: CASSLDRSGSYTF
cdr3_nt: TGCGCCAGCAGCCTGGACAGGTCGGGTAGCTACACCTTC

v_call: TRBV19
clone_size: NA
d_call: TRBD1
j_call: TRBJ1-5
cdr3_aa: CASRGTGNQPQHF
cdr3_nt: TGTGCCAGTAGGGGGACAGGGAATCAGCCCCAGCATTTT

v_call: TRBV7-8
clone_size: many
d_call: NA
j_call: TRBJ2-3
cdr3_aa: CASSRRVTDTQYF
cdr3_nt: TGTGCCAGCAGCCGGAGGGTCACAGATACGCAGTATTTT

v_call: TRBV20-1
clone_size: few
d_call: NA
j_call: TRBJ1-1
cdr3_aa: CSASRELNTEAFF
cdr3_nt: TGCAGTGCTAGCCGGGAGCTTAACACTGAAGCTTTCTTT

v_call: TRBV7-8
clone_size: few
d_call: NA
j_call: TRBJ1-2
cdr3_aa: CASSWTASRGYTF
cdr3_nt: TGTGCCAGCAGCTGGACAGCCTCACGGGGCTACACCTTC

v_call: TRBV27
clone_size: many
d_call: TRBD1
j_call: TRBJ1-1
cdr3_aa: CASSPLFRTGGKTEAFF
cdr3_nt: TGTGCCAGCAGTCCCTTATTTCGGACAGGGGGAAAGACTGAAGCTTTCTTT

v_call: TRBV7-9
clone_size: few
d_call: NA
j_call: TRBJ1-1
cdr3_aa: CASSHEGNEAFF
cdr3_nt: TGTGCCAGCAGCCACGAGGGGAATGAAGCTTTCTTT

v_call: TRBV20-1
clone_size: many
d_call: TRBD1
j_call: TRBJ1-1
cdr3_aa: CSASYRGGTEAFF
cdr3_nt: TGCAGTGCTAGCTACAGGGGGGGGACTGAAGCTTTCTTT

v_call: TRBV7-9
clone_size: many
d_call: NA
j_call: TRBJ2-3
cdr3_aa: CASSLTGLTDTQYF
cdr3_nt: TGTGCCAGCAGCTTAACAGGCCTCACAGATACGCAGTATTTT

v_call: TRBV7-2
clone_size: many
d_call: TRBD2
j_call: TRBJ2-3
cdr3_aa: CASSRRLAGDTQYF
cdr3_nt: TGTGCCAGCAGCCGCCGACTAGCGGGAGATACGCAGTATTTT

v_call: TRBV11-2
clone_size: few
d_call: TRBD1
j_call: TRBJ1-6
cdr3_aa: CASSRQGVYNSPLHF
cdr3_nt: TGTGCCAGCAGCCGACAGGGGGTCTATAATTCACCCCTCCACTTT

v_call: TRBV2
clone_size: NA
d_call: NA
j_call: TRBJ2-2
cdr3_aa: CASRSSANTGELFF
cdr3_nt: TGTGCCAGCAGGAGCAGTGCGAACACCGGGGAGCTGTTTTTT

v_call: TRBV7-9
clone_size: few
d_call: NA
j_call: TRBJ2-1
cdr3_aa: CASSLVPSPLEQFF
cdr3_nt: TGTGCCAGCAGCTTAGTTCCCTCCCCTCTTGAGCAGTTCTTC

v_call: TRBV13
clone_size: NA
d_call: TRBD2
j_call: TRBJ2-1
cdr3_aa: CASSRGGGNEQFF
cdr3_nt: TGTGCCAGCAGCCGCGGGGGTGGCAATGAGCAGTTCTTC

v_call: TRBV7-9
clone_size: few
d_call: NA
j_call: TRBJ2-7
cdr3_aa: CASSRLGTGVEEQYF
cdr3_nt: TGTGCCAGCAGCCGTCTTGGGACGGGAGTGGAGGAGCAGTACTTC

v_call: TRBV9
clone_size: NA
d_call: NA
j_call: TRBJ2-1
cdr3_aa: CASSVERSSYNEQFF
cdr3_nt: TGTGCCAGCAGCGTAGAACGGAGCTCCTACAATGAGCAGTTCTTC

v_call: TRBV11-2
clone_size: few
d_call: TRBD2
j_call: TRBJ2-7
cdr3_aa: CASSRGGGYEQYF
cdr3_nt: TGTGCCAGCAGCCGGGGGGGCGGCTACGAGCAGTACTTC

v_call: TRBV20-1
clone_size: NA
d_call: NA
j_call: TRBJ2-1
cdr3_aa: CSAGAHNYNEQFF
cdr3_nt: TGCAGTGCCGGGGCACACAACTACAATGAGCAGTTCTTC

v_call: TRBV24-1
clone_size: many
d_call: NA
j_call: TRBJ1-5
cdr3_aa: CATTWDGSYYSNQPQHF
cdr3_nt: TGTGCCACCACCTGGGACGGCAGCTATTATAGCAATCAGCCCCAGCATTTT

v_call: TRBV2
clone_size: many
d_call: TRBD1
j_call: TRBJ1-1
cdr3_aa: CASSFGQGYTEAFF
cdr3_nt: TGTGCCAGCAGTTTTGGACAGGGGTACACTGAAGCTTTCTTT

v_call: TRBV20-1
clone_size: many
d_call: TRBD2
j_call: TRBJ2-3
cdr3_aa: CSARAQSGGLPQTDTQYF
cdr3_nt: TGCAGTGCTAGAGCTCAGAGCGGGGGACTCCCACAAACAGATACGCAGTATTTT

v_call: TRBV7-2
clone_size: many
d_call: TRBD2
j_call: TRBJ2-1
cdr3_aa: CASSPQLAGGGNEQFF
cdr3_nt: TGTGCCAGCAGCCCACAGTTAGCGGGAGGTGGGAATGAGCAGTTCTTC

v_call: TRBV29-1
clone_size: many
d_call: NA
j_call: TRBJ2-3
cdr3_aa: CSGRTLSTDTQYF
cdr3_nt: TGCAGCGGGCGGACACTCAGCACAGATACGCAGTATTTT

v_call: TRBV6-2/TRBV6-3
clone_size: once
d_call: NA
j_call: TRBJ2-7
cdr3_aa: CASSSGTADGTYEQYF
cdr3_nt: TGTGCCAGCAGCTCCGGGACGGCCGATGGAACCTACGAGCAGTACTTC

v_call: TRBV5-1
clone_size: NA
d_call: NA
j_call: TRBJ2-7
cdr3_aa: CASSLRPASYEQYF
cdr3_nt: TGCGCCAGCAGCTTGAGGCCGGCCTCCTACGAGCAGTACTTC

v_call: TRBV5-4
clone_size: few
d_call: TRBD2
j_call: TRBJ2-1
cdr3_aa: CASSWGTSGSNEQFF
cdr3_nt: TGTGCCAGCAGCTGGGGGACTAGCGGGTCCAATGAGCAGTTCTTC

v_call: TRBV19
clone_size: many
d_call: TRBD2
j_call: TRBJ2-7
cdr3_aa: CASSRTSGPGNEQYF
cdr3_nt: TGTGCCAGTAGCAGGACTAGCGGGCCAGGCAACGAGCAGTACTTC

v_call: TRBV29-1
clone_size: many
d_call: NA
j_call: TRBJ1-1
cdr3_aa: CSVEVLTGSGTEAFF
cdr3_nt: TGCAGCGTTGAAGTTTTAACAGGGTCGGGCACTGAAGCTTTCTTT

v_call: TRBV6-1
clone_size: NA
d_call: NA
j_call: TRBJ2-7
cdr3_aa: CASSENRAYEQYF
cdr3_nt: TGTGCCAGCAGTGAAAACAGGGCCTACGAGCAGTACTTC

v_call: TRBV11-2
clone_size: many
d_call: TRBD1
j_call: TRBJ2-3
cdr3_aa: CASSLATGGGTDTQYF
cdr3_nt: TGTGCCAGCAGCTTAGCGACAGGGGGCGGCACAGATACGCAGTATTTT